This T cell receptor beta chain was identified during a study of T-cell reconstitution after alpha-beta-depleted transplantation in children. Unique molecular identifiers were used to barcode this TCRbeta library. TCRdb analysed the PCR reads with MiXCR anew, one entry per CDR3 protein. The table records around 410,000 distinct CDR3 sequences, 11% of them present only once. The V end was cut by 0 bases, the J end by 4 bases, with 13 bases between. The CDR3 consists of 15 residues. The germline V gene has CDR1 SGHRS and CDR2 YFSETQ. The genes are TRBV5-1 and TRBJ1-2; D possibly corresponds to TRBD1 (6 bases). The sequences come from PBMCs from the stem cell graft donor, collected from the stem cell graft. The origin of this receptor is a human donor who donated a stem cell graft to a child with acute myeloid leukemia. The CDR3 spells CASSLDGQIFYGYTF. In DNA form, the CDR3 reads TGCGCCAGCAGCTTGGATGGACAGATTTTCTATGGCTACACCTTC.